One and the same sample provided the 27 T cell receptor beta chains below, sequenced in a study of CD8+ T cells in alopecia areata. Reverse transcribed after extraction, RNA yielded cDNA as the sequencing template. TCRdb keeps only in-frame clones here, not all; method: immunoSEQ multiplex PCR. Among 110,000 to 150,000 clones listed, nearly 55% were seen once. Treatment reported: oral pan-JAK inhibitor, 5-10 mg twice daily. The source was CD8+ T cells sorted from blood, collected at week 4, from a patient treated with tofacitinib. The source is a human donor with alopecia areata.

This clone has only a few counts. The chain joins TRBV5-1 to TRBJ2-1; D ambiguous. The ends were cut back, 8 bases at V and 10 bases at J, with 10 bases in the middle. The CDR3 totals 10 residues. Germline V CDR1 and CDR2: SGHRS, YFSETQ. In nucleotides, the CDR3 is TGCGCCAGTGGGCATTGGGAGCAGTTCTTC. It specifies CASGHWEQFF. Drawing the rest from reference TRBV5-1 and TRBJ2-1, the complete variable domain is KAGVTQTPRYLIKTRGQQVTLSCSPISGHRSVSWYQQTPGQGLQFLFEYFSETQRNKGNFPGRFSGRQFSNSRSEMNVSTLELGDSALYLCASGHWEQFFGPGTRLTVL.

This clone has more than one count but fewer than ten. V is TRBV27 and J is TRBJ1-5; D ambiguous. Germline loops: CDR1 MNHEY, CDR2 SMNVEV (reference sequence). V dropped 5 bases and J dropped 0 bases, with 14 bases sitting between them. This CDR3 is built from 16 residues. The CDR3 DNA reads TGTGCCAGCAGTCCATATCAGGAGCATAGCAATCAGCCCCAGCATTTT. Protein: CASSPYQEHSNQPQHF.

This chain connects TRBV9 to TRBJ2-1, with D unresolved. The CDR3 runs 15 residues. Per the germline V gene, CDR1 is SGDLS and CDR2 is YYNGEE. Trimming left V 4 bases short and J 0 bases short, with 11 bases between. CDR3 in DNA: TGTGCCAGCAGCCCCCGACGGAGCTCCTACAATGAGCAGTTCTTC. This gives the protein CASSPRRSSYNEQFF.

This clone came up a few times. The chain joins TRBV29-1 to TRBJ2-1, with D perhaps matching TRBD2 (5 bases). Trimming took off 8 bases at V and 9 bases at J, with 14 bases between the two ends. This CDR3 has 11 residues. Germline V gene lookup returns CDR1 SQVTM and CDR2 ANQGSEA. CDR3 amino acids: CSTRGGTEQFF. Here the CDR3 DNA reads TGCAGCACCAGAGGAGGTACTGAGCAGTTCTTC.

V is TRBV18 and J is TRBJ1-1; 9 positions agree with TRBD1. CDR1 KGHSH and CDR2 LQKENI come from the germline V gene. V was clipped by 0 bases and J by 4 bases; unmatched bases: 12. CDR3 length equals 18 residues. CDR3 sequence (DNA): TGTGCCAGCTCACCACCGGTTGTTACAGGGGGCTTGGGCACTGAAGCTTTCTTT. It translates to CASSPPVVTGGLGTEAFF.

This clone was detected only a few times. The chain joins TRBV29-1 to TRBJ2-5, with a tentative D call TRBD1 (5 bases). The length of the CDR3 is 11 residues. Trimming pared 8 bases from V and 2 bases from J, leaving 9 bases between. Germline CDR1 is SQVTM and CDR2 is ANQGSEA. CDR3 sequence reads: CSMTAQETQYF. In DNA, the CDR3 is TGCAGCATGACAGCTCAAGAGACCCAGTACTTC.

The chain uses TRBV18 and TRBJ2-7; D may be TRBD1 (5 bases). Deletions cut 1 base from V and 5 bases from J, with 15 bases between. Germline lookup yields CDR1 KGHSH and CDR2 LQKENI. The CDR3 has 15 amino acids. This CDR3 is CASSPQSGHPDEQYF. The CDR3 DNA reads TGTGCCAGCTCACCACAGTCAGGGCACCCTGACGAGCAGTACTTC.

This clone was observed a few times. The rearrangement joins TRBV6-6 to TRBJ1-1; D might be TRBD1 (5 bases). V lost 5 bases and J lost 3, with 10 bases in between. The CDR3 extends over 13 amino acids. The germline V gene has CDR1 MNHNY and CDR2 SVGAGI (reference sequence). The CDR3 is CASSREGHTEAFF. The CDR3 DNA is TGTGCCAGCAGTCGAGAGGGACACACTGAAGCTTTCTTT.

The CDR3 DNA follows: TGTGCCAGTAGCTTTTCTGAAGGGGCCGAGCAGTACTTC. Its translation: CASSFSEGAEQYF. V and J are TRBV19 and TRBJ2-7, with D possibly matching TRBD1 (5 bases). This CDR3 spans 13 amino acids. Germline V lookup: CDR1 LNHDA, CDR2 SQIVND (reference sequence). V was trimmed by 6 bases and J by 6 bases, leaving 15 bases between them. The whole variable domain, filled in from reference TRBV19 and TRBJ2-7, reads DGGITQSPKYLFRKEGQNVTLSCEQNLNHDAMYWYRQDPGQGLRLIYYSQIVNDFQKGDIAEGYSVSREKKESFPLTVTSAQKNPTAFYLCASSFSEGAEQYFGPGTRLTVT.

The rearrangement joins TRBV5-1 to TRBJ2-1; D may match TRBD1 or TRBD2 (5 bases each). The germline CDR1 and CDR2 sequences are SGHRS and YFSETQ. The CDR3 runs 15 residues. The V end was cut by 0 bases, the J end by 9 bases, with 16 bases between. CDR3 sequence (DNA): TGCGCCAGCAGCTTGGACGACTCCCAGAGGGGTGAGCAGTTCTTC. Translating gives CASSLDDSQRGEQFF.

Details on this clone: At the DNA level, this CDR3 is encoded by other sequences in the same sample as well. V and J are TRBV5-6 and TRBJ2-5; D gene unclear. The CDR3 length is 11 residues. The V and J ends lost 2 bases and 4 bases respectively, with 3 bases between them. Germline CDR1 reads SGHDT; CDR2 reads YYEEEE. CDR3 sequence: CASSFGETQYF. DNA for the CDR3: TGTGCCAGCAGCTTCGGAGAGACCCAGTACTTC.

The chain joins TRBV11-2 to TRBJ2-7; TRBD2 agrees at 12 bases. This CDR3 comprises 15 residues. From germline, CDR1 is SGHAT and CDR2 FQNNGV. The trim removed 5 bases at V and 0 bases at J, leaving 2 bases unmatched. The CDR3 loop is CASSRTSGDSYEQYF. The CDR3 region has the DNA TGTGCCAGCAGCAGGACTAGCGGGGACTCCTACGAGCAGTACTTC. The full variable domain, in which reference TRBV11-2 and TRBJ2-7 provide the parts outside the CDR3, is EAGVAQSPRYKIIEKRQSVAFWCNPISGHATLYWYQQILGQGPKLLIQFQNNGVVDDSQLPKDRFSAERLKGVDSTLKIQPAKLEDSAVYLCASSRTSGDSYEQYFGPGTRLTVT.

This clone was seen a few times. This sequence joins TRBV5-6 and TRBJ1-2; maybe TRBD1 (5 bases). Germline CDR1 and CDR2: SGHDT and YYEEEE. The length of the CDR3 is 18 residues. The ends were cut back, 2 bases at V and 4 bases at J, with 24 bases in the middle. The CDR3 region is CASSLLTAKTGRSYGYTF. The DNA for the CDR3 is TGTGCCAGCAGCTTACTGACAGCGAAGACGGGCAGGAGCTATGGCTACACCTTC.

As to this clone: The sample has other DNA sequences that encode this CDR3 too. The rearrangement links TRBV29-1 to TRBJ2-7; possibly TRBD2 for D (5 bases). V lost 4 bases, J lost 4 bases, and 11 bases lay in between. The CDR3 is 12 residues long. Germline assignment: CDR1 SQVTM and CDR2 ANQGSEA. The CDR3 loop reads CSVVGSSYEQYF. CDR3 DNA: TGCAGCGTTGTGGGGAGTTCGTACGAGCAGTACTTC.

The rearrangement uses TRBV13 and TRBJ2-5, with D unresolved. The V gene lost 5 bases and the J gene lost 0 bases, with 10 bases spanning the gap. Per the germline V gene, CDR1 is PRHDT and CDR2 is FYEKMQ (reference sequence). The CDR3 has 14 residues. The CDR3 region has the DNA TGTGCCAGCAGCGCTGGACGGGACCAAGAGACCCAGTACTTC. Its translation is CASSAGRDQETQYF.

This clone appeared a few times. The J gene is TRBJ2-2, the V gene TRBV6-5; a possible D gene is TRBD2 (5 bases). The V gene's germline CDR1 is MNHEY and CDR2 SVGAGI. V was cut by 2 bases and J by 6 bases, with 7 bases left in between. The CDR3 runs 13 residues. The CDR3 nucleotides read TGTGCCAGCAGTTACGAGGGATCCGGGGAGCTGTTTTTT. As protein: CASSYEGSGELFF.

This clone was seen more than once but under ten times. The CDR3 loop reads CASSLFDEKLFF. For the CDR3, the DNA is TGTGCCAGCAGCTTATTCGACGAAAAACTGTTTTTT. The V call is TRBV7-9, the J call TRBJ1-4; D unresolved. The CDR3 contains 12 residues. Trimming cost V 2 bases and J 8 bases, with 6 bases left between them. Germline-derived CDR1 and CDR2 are SEHNR and FQNEAQ (reference sequence).

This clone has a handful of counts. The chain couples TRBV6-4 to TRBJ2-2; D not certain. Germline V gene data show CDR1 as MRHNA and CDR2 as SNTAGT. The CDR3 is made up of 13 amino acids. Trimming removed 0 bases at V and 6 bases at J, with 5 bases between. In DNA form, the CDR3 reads TGTGCCAGCAGTGACTCGAATGCCGGGGAGCTGTTTTTT. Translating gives CASSDSNAGELFF.

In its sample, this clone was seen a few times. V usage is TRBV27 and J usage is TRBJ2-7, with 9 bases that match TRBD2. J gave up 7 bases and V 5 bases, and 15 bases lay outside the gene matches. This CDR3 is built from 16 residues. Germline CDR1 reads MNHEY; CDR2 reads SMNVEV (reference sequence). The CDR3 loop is CASSQIAAGGLIEQYF. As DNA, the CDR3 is TGTGCCAGCAGTCAAATCGCAGCGGGGGGTCTCATTGAGCAGTACTTC.

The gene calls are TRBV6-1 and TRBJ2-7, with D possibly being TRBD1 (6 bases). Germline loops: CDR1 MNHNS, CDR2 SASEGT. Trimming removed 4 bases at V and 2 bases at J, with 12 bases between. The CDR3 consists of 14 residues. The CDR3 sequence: CASSVYRDAYEQYF. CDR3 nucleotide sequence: TGTGCCAGCAGTGTCTACAGGGACGCCTACGAGCAGTACTTC.

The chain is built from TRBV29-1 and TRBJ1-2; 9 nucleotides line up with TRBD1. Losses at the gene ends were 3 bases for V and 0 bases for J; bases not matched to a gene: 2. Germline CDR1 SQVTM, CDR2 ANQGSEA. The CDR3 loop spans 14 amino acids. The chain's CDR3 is CSVEGQGANYGYTF. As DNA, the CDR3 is TGCAGCGTTGAGGGACAGGGCGCTAACTATGGCTACACCTTC.

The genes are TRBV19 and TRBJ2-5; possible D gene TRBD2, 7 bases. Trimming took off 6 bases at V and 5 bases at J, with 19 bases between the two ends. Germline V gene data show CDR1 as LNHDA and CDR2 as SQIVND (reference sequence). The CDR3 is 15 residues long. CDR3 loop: CASSSEGGSVETQYF. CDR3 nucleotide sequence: TGTGCCAGTAGCTCGGAGGGGGGGTCTGTGGAGACCCAGTACTTC.

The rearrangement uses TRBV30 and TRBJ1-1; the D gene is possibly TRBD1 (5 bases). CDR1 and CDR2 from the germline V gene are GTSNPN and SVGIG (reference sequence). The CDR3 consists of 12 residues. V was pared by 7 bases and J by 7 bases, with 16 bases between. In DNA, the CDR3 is TGTGCCTCTCTCGGAGGAGGGGATGAAGCTTTCTTT. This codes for CASLGGGDEAFF.

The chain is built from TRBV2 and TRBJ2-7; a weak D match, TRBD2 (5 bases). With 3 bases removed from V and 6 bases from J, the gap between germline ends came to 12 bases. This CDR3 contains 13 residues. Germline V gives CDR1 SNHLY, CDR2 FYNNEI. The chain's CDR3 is CASSESLAVEQYF. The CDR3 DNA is TGTGCCAGCAGTGAGTCTCTAGCCGTCGAGCAGTACTTC. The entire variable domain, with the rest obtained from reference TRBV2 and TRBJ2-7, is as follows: EPEVTQTPSHQVTQMGQEVILRCVPISNHLYFYWYRQILGQKVEFLVSFYNNEISEKSEIFDDQFSVERPDGSNFTLKIRSTKLEDSAMYFCASSESLAVEQYFGPGTRLTVT.

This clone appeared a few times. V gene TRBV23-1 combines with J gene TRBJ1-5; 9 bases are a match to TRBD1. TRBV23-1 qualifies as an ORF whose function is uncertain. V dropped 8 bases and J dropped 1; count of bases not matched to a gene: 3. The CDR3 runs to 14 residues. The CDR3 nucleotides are TGCGCCAGCGTGGACAGGGGAAGCAATCAGCCCCAGCATTTT. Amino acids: CASVDRGSNQPQHF.

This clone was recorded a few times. The CDR3: CAGLTGIYANHGYTF. DNA of the CDR3: TGTGCCGGGCTGACAGGGATATACGCGAATCATGGCTACACCTTC. The J gene is TRBJ1-2, the V gene TRBV30; 7 positions agree with TRBD1. Germline CDR1 and CDR2: GTSNPN and SVGIG (reference sequence). The CDR3 consists of 15 residues. V shed 8 bases, J shed 6 bases, and the junction held 18 bases outside the gene matches.

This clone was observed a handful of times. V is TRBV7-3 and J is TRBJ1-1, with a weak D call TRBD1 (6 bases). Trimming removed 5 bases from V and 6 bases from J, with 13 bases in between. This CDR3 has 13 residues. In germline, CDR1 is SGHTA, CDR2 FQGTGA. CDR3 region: CASSPGVGAEAFF. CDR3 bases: TGTGCCAGCAGCCCAGGGGTAGGGGCTGAAGCTTTCTTT.